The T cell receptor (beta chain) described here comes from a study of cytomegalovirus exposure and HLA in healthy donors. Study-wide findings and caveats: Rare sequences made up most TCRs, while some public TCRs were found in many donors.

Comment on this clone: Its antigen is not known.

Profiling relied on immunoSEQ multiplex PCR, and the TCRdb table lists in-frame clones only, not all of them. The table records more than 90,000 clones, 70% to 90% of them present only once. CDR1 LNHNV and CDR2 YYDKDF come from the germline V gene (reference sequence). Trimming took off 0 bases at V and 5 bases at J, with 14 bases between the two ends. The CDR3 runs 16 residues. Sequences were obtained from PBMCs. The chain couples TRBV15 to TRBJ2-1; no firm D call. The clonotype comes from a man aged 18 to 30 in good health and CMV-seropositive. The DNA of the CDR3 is TGTGCCACCAGCAGAGATAACTCAATCCCGAACAATGAGCAGTTCTTC. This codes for CATSRDNSIPNNEQFF.